The next 29 T cell receptor beta chains were all read from a single sample in a study of blood T cells in healthy people across ages. Together with a sample-barcoded 5' primer, a J-beta primer mix was included in a second PCR lasting roughly 6 to 12 cycles. In TCRdb, the 5' RACE reads were re-called with MiXCR into one record per CDR3 protein. The sample contains approximately 680,000 distinct CDR3 sequences, approximately 31% of which appear only once. Source material: blood. The receptors derive from a woman of 80 years or more in good health.

The chain uses TRBV28 and TRBJ2-1; the match to TRBD2 covers 10 bases. CDR1 and CDR2 (germline): MDHEN, SYDVKM. The CDR3 covers 16 residues. V trimming: 6 bases; J trimming: 5 bases; junction bases outside the gene matches: 10. CDR3 sequence reads: CASRGVNGLADNEQFF. CDR3 sequence (DNA): TGTGCCAGCAGAGGGGTAAATGGACTAGCGGACAATGAGCAGTTCTTC.

This clonotype has at least ten counts. The chain has TRBV29-1 and TRBJ1-2, with D maybe TRBD1 (5 bases). CDR3 length equals 16 residues. V lost 1 base and J lost 4, with 19 bases in between. Germline V gene lookup returns CDR1 SQVTM and CDR2 ANQGSEA. The CDR3 protein is CSVEVAVGTPAYGYTF. The CDR3 DNA follows: TGCAGCGTTGAAGTAGCTGTTGGGACCCCGGCCTATGGCTACACCTTC.

This clonotype was seen only a few times. An end of the junction differs from the germline gene, which may be a read error. This chain joins TRBV15 and TRBJ2-1, with no clear D. Germline values: CDR1 LNHNV, CDR2 YYDKDF (reference sequence). The CDR3 spans 15 residues. The CDR3 region is CATSREGQTYNGQFF. CDR3 coding DNA: TGTGCCACCAGCAGAGAAGGGCAGACCTACAATGGGCAGTTCTTC. Full variable domain (rest looked up from reference TRBV15 and TRBJ2-1): DAMVIQNPRYQVTQFGKPVTLSCSQTLNHNVMYWYQQKSSQAPKLLFHYYDKDFNNEADTPDNFQSRRPNTSFCFLDIRSPGLGDTAMYLCATSREGQTYNGQFFGPGTRLTVL.

This clonotype was observed at least ten times. V gene TRBV20-1 combines with J gene TRBJ2-5; D is perhaps TRBD1 or TRBD2 (5 bases each). From germline, CDR1 is DFQATT and CDR2 SNEGSKA (reference sequence). This CDR3 is built from 13 residues. Trimming removed 0 bases from V and 10 bases from J, with 15 bases in between. In DNA, the CDR3 is TGCAGTGCTAGAGATACGGGGCAAAACCTCCAGTACTTC. This sequence encodes CSARDTGQNLQYF.

With regard to this clonotype: The junction departs from germline at one end; a sequencing error may be responsible. DNA for the CDR3: TGTGTCAGTAGGGACTCGCGGGGCCTGTACAATGAGCAGTTCTTC. The encoded protein is CVSRDSRGLYNEQFF. The chain carries TRBV19 and TRBJ2-1, with TRBD2 as a possible D gene (6 bases). The germline V gene encodes CDR1 LNHDA and CDR2 SQIVND (reference sequence). The length of the CDR3 is 15 residues.

CDR3 residues: CSARDRNEKLFF. In nucleotides, the CDR3 is TGCAGCGCCCGGGACAGAAATGAAAAACTGTTTTTT. The chain has TRBV29-1 and TRBJ1-4, with TRBD1 matching 7 bases. The CDR3 totals 12 residues. Germline trimming cut 7 bases from V and 5 bases from J; bases unmatched to any gene: 4. Germline-derived CDR1 and CDR2 are SQVTM and ANQGSEA.

The chain couples TRBV6-5 to TRBJ1-2, with D possibly TRBD1 on 5 matching bases. The germline V gene has CDR1 MNHEY and CDR2 SVGAGI. The CDR3 is 14 amino acids. Deletions cut 7 bases from V and 10 bases from J, with 22 bases between. In nucleotides, the CDR3 is TGTGCCAGCACCTCACCGGGACGGCACTACGACTACACCTTC. This translates into CASTSPGRHYDYTF.

This clonotype was picked up a small number of times. V and J are TRBV28 and TRBJ2-7; TRBD1 aligns across 9 bases. The CDR3 loop spans 15 amino acids. Germline V lookup: CDR1 MDHEN, CDR2 SYDVKM. Trimming took 5 bases from V and 5 from J; bases not matched to a gene: 10. The DNA for the CDR3 is TGTGCCAGCAGTAACTACCAGACAGGGGGACACGAGCAGTACTTC. Translated, it gives CASSNYQTGGHEQYF.

In its sample, this clonotype was seen once. With a much larger clone just one base away, this may be a read error. This sequence joins TRBV24-1 and TRBJ2-3; no clear D gene. The germline V gene encodes CDR1 KGHDR and CDR2 SFDVKD. The CDR3 has 12 amino acids. The CDR3 DNA follows: TGTGCCACCAGTGATTTCGGGCCTACGCGGTATTTT. It encodes CATSDFGPTRYF.

Only one count was recorded for this clonotype. The V and J genes are TRBV29-1 and TRBJ2-3, with a tentative D call TRBD2 (5 bases). This CDR3 has 16 residues. V lost 6 bases and J lost 1, with 20 bases in between. Germline assignment: CDR1 SQVTM and CDR2 ANQGSEA. The CDR3 sequence: CSVNGLPRAGTDTQYF. The DNA of the CDR3 is TGCAGCGTCAATGGGTTGCCGAGGGCCGGCACAGATACGCAGTATTTT.

About this clonotype: Just one base apart from a much larger clone, this may be a read error. The J gene is TRBJ2-1, the V gene TRBV29-1, with 7 bases identical to TRBD1. Germline trimming cut 7 bases from V and 5 bases from J; bases unmatched to any gene: 14. The CDR3 consists of 15 residues. Germline CDR1 is SQVTM and CDR2 is ANQGSEA. In DNA form, the CDR3 reads TGCAGCGCACGCAAAGGGGGCAGCCTCCACAATGAGCAGTTCTTC. Its translation: CSARKGGSLHNEQFF.

A note on this clonotype: A much larger clone lies a single base off, so this may be a read error. The V call is TRBV9, the J call TRBJ2-1; D may correspond to TRBD1 or TRBD2 (6 bases each). Germline CDR1 and CDR2: SGDLS and YYNGEE. V lost 0 bases and J 10 bases, leaving 23 bases between the germline ends. The CDR3 length is 17 residues. The CDR3: CASSVGGGRQSSYEQFF. DNA for the CDR3: TGTGCCAGCAGCGTAGGAGGGGGGCGCCAGAGCTCCTACGAGCAGTTCTTC.

Notes on this clonotype: A much more abundant neighbour one base away suggests this may be a read error. The chain joins TRBV12-3 or TRBV12-4 to TRBJ2-7; a weak D match, TRBD1 (6 bases). The CDR3 runs 12 residues. V dropped 6 bases and J dropped 7 bases, with 13 bases sitting between them. This CDR3 reads CASRGTDSEQYF. The CDR3 DNA reads as TGTGCCAGCAGGGGGACGGACAGTGAGCAGTACTTC.

The V gene is TRBV10-2, the J gene TRBJ2-7; possibly TRBD2 for D (6 bases). Trimming removed 8 bases from V and 3 bases from J, with 8 bases in between. The V gene's germline CDR1 is WSHSY and CDR2 SAAADI. This CDR3 spans 11 amino acids. The CDR3 region has the DNA TGCGCCAGCCGGGAGCTCTACGAGCAGTACTTC. Encoded protein: CASRELYEQYF.

This clonotype was seen ten or more times. The chain is built from TRBV30 and TRBJ2-5; D not certain. Germline assignment: CDR1 GTSNPN and CDR2 SVGIG (reference sequence). This CDR3 has 11 residues. V was clipped by 3 bases and J by 1 base, with 3 bases between them. The CDR3 DNA sequence: TGTGCCTGGAGCAGCCAAGAGACCCAGTACTTC. Translating gives CAWSSQETQYF. Complete variable domain (other parts from reference TRBV30 and TRBJ2-5): SQTIHQWPATLVQPVGSPLSLECTVEGTSNPNLYWYRQAAGRGLQLLFYSVGIGQISSEVPQNLSASRPQDRQFILSSKKLLLSDSGFYLCAWSSQETQYFGPGTRLLVL.

The chain is built from TRBV12-3 or TRBV12-4 and TRBJ2-1; a possible D gene is TRBD1 (6 bases). The DNA end lines up better with TRBJ2-7; the J call may be wrong. CDR3 length: 18 amino acids. In DNA, the CDR3 is TGTGCCAGCAGTTTAGCGCTTGGGACACTCAGCTCCTACAATGAGCAGTACTTC. It is translated as CASSLALGTLSSYNEQYF.

A single count supports this clonotype. One junction end does not reproduce the germline sequence, and a read error may be involved. The V gene is TRBV3-1, the J gene TRBJ1-4; no clear D. The germline V gene has CDR1 LGHDT and CDR2 YNNKEL (reference sequence). The CDR3 sequence is 16 residues long. CDR3 nucleotide sequence: TGTGCCGGCAGCCAAGTTGGTCAAGACTGGGATGAAAAACTGTTTTTT. It translates to CAGSQVGQDWDEKLFF.

This clonotype was counted at least ten times. The rearrangement links TRBV4-3 to TRBJ2-5, with 7 bases lining up with TRBD1. Unmatched junction bases numbered 2, after V lost 0 bases and J lost 1 base. There are 15 residues in the CDR3. Germline V CDR1 and CDR2: LGHNA, YSLEER. The CDR3 is CASSQDRDSQETQYF. CDR3 coding DNA: TGCGCCAGCAGCCAAGATAGGGACAGCCAAGAGACCCAGTACTTC.

This chain uses TRBV5-1 with TRBJ1-1; TRBD1 matches at 10 bases. The CDR3 contains 16 residues. The germline V gene encodes CDR1 SGHRS and CDR2 YFSETQ. The V segment lost 4 bases and the J segment 2 bases; nucleotides outside the gene matches: 8. The CDR3, as DNA: TGCGCCAGCAGCGGGGGACAGGGGTTTGGAAACACTGAAGCTTTCTTT. Amino acid sequence: CASSGGQGFGNTEAFF.

This rearrangement joins TRBV5-1 to TRBJ1-2; D may be TRBD1 (6 bases). The CDR3 loop spans 14 amino acids. CDR1 SGHRS and CDR2 YFSETQ come from the germline V gene. Trimming shortened V by 4 bases and J by 4 bases, and 14 bases separated the two germline ends. For the CDR3, the DNA is TGCGCCAGCAGCAGAGAAGGACAGAGCTATGGCTACACCTTC. Its translation: CASSREGQSYGYTF.

This clonotype was seen a handful of times. The gene calls are TRBV11-2 and TRBJ1-2, with D perhaps matching TRBD1 (6 bases). V lost 4 bases, J lost 12 bases, and 12 bases lay in between. Per germline, CDR1 SGHAT and CDR2 FQNNGV. This CDR3 is built from 11 residues. CDR3 DNA sequence: TGTGCCAGCAGCTCAGGGGTAGGGAACACCTTC. The encoded protein is CASSSGVGNTF.

The table lists this clonotype with many counts. This CDR3 reads CASSQETSGVVRTQYF. The CDR3 DNA follows: TGTGCCAGCAGCCAAGAGACTAGCGGGGTGGTAAGGACGCAGTATTTT. V usage is TRBV4-2 and J usage is TRBJ2-3; TRBD2 matches at 11 bases. CDR1 and CDR2 (germline): LGHNA, YNFKEQ. The V gene end was trimmed by 0 bases and the J gene end by 9 bases; junction bases not matched to a gene: 8. The CDR3 loop spans 16 amino acids.

This clonotype turned up a few times. The V and J genes are TRBV6-5 and TRBJ1-1; D remains unclear. CDR1 and CDR2 (germline): MNHEY, SVGAGI. Deletions cut 2 bases from V and 1 base from J, with 8 bases between. The CDR3 is 14 residues long. Here the CDR3 reads CASSYRVPNTEAFF. The CDR3 DNA follows: TGTGCCAGCAGTTACAGGGTACCGAACACTGAAGCTTTCTTT.

This clonotype showed up just a few times. V and J are TRBV6-5 and TRBJ2-1, with TRBD2 matching over 11 bases. There are 16 residues in the CDR3. With 0 bases clipped from V and 8 bases from J, the junction kept 6 bases outside the gene matches. The germline V gene has CDR1 MNHEY and CDR2 SVGAGI. CDR3 residues: CASSYSSASGRYEQFF. In DNA, the CDR3 is TGTGCCAGCAGTTACTCTAGCGCTAGCGGGAGGTATGAGCAGTTCTTC.

This clonotype was counted at least ten times. This rearrangement joins TRBV6-1 to TRBJ2-5; no definite D call. This CDR3 has 11 residues. Trimming stripped 4 bases from V and 11 bases from J, with 11 bases between. Germline V lookup: CDR1 MNHNS, CDR2 SASEGT. The CDR3 coding sequence is TGTGCCAGCAGTGTCTATTGGGAACAGTACTTC. Translating gives CASSVYWEQYF.

This clonotype was seen a handful of times. V is TRBV9 and J is TRBJ2-7, with TRBD1 matching over 9 bases. With V trimmed by 10 bases and J by 5 bases, 7 bases remained unmatched. This CDR3 comprises 12 residues. Germline assignment: CDR1 SGDLS and CDR2 YYNGEE. The CDR3 DNA follows: TGTGCCTCGGGACAGGGTGCCCACGAGCAGTACTTC. Amino acids: CASGQGAHEQYF.

This rearrangement joins TRBV3-1 to TRBJ2-2; D ambiguous. Trimming took 4 bases from V and 3 from J, leaving 12 bases between them. This CDR3 has 15 residues. Looked up from germline, CDR1 is LGHDT and CDR2 is YNNKEL (reference sequence). The DNA of the CDR3 is TGTGCCAGCAGCCCCTGGGCGTCTGACACCGGGGAGCTGTTTTTT. This translates into CASSPWASDTGELFF.

The J gene is TRBJ2-1, the V gene TRBV27; D is unclear. CDR1 and CDR2 (germline): MNHEY, SMNVEV (reference sequence). CDR3 length: 13 residues. V shed 1 base and J shed 6 bases, with 7 bases lying between them. CDR3 region: CASSLFASNEQFF. The CDR3 DNA reads TGTGCCAGCAGTTTATTCGCGTCCAATGAGCAGTTCTTC.

V usage is TRBV2 and J usage is TRBJ2-2; 12 nucleotides align to TRBD2. This CDR3 spans 18 amino acids. The V gene's germline CDR1 is SNHLY and CDR2 FYNNEI. The V segment lost 4 bases and the J segment 7 bases; nucleotides outside the gene matches: 13. DNA for the CDR3: TGTGCCAGCAGTGGACCCACTAGCGGGGGGTTGAGAGGCGGGGAGCTGTTTTTT. It translates to CASSGPTSGGLRGGELFF.